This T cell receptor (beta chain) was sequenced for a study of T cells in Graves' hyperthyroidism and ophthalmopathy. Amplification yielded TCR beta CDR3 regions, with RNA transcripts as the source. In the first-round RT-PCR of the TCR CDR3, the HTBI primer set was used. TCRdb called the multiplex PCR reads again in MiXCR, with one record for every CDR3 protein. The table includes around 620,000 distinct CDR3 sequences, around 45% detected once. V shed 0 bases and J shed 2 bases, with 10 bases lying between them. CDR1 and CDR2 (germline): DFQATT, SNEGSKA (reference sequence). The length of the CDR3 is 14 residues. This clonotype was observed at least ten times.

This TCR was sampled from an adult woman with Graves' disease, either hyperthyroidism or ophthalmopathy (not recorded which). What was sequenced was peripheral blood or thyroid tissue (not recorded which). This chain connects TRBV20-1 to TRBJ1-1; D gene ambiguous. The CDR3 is CSARDPGVNTEAFF. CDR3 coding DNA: TGCAGTGCTAGAGATCCCGGGGTAAACACTGAAGCTTTCTTT.